This entry describes one T cell receptor (beta chain). The antigen is undetermined. Then a second PCR, running roughly 7 to 11 cycles, was carried out with a sample-barcoded 5' primer and a J-beta primer mix. Each cDNA molecule was tagged by a template-switch adaptor that had 12 random nucleotides. TCRdb re-called the 5' RACE reads through MiXCR, storing one row per CDR3 protein. The sample lists about 720,000 distinct CDR3 sequences, 22% occurring once. This sample is part of a study of blood T cells in healthy people across ages. On the study more broadly: Researchers report that template switching captured about one barcoded beta molecule per two T cells. The study's findings and limits: Across samples, TCR beta diversity tracked strongly with naive T cell percentage. Per million T cells, TCR beta diversity dropped about linearly as age rose.

This sequence was found in a man between 70 and 80 years old in good health. The specimen was blood.

The CDR3, as DNA: TGTGCCAGCAGCTCCCTTTCGTCAGGGAGGACTGAAGCTTTCTTT. It codes for CASSSLSSGRTEAFF. The chain is built from TRBV11-2 and TRBJ1-1; the D gene is possibly TRBD1 (5 bases). Germline V gene lookup returns CDR1 SGHAT and CDR2 FQNNGV. The germline V and J ends were trimmed by 4 bases and 5 bases, with 17 bases remaining between them. The CDR3 totals 15 residues. Combining the CDR3 with reference TRBV11-2 and TRBJ1-1 gives the whole variable domain EAGVAQSPRYKIIEKRQSVAFWCNPISGHATLYWYQQILGQGPKLLIQFQNNGVVDDSQLPKDRFSAERLKGVDSTLKIQPAKLEDSAVYLCASSSLSSGRTEAFFGQGTRLTVV.